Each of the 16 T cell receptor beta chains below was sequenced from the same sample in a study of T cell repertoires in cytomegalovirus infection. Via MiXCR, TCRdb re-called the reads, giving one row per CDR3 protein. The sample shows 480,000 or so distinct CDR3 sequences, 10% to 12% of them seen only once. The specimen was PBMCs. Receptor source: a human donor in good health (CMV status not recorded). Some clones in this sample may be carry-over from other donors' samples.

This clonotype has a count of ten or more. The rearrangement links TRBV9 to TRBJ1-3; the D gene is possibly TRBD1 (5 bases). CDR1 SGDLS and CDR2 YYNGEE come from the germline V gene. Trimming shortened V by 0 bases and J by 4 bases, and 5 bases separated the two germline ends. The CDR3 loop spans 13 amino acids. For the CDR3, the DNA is TGTGCCAGCAGCGTAGGACAGGGAAACACCATATATTTT. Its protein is CASSVGQGNTIYF.

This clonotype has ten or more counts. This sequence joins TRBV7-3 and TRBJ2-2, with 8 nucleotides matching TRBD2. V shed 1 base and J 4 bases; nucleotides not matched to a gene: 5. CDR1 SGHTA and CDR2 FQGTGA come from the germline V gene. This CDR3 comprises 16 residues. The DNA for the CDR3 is TGTGCCAGCAGCTTAAACGGGAGGGCGGTCACCGGGGAGCTGTTTTTT. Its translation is CASSLNGRAVTGELFF. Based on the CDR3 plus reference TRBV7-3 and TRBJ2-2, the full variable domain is GAGVSQTPSNKVTEKGKYVELRCDPISGHTALYWYRQSLGQGPEFLIYFQGTGAADDSGLPNDRFFAVRPEGSVSTLKIQRTERGDSAVYLCASSLNGRAVTGELFFGEGSRLTVL.

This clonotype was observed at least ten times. CDR3 in DNA: TGTGCCAGCAGCTTACACCAGGGGAGCGGTGGCTACACCTTC. Translating gives CASSLHQGSGGYTF. The chain recombines TRBV7-2 with TRBJ1-2; D perhaps matches TRBD1 (6 bases). CDR3 length equals 14 residues. V was shortened by 2 bases and J by 7 bases, with 14 bases between the two germline ends. Germline V gene lookup returns CDR1 SGHTA and CDR2 FQGNSA.

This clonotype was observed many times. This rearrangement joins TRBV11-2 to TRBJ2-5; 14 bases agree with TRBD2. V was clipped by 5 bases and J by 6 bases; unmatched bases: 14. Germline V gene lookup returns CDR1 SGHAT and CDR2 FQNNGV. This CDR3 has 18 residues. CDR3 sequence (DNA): TGTGCCAGCAGCCCGAGGGGACTAGCGGGAGACCCAAGCCAGACCCAGTACTTC. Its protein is CASSPRGLAGDPSQTQYF.

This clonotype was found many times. The CDR3 loop is CASSLGQSAGELFF. In DNA form, the CDR3 reads TGTGCCAGCAGCTTAGGACAGTCGGCCGGGGAGCTGTTTTTT. V usage is TRBV7-6 and J usage is TRBJ2-2, with D possibly TRBD1 on 5 matching bases. There are 14 residues in the CDR3. Germline values: CDR1 SGHVS, CDR2 FNYEAQ. Trimming removed 1 base from V and 6 bases from J, with 9 bases in between.

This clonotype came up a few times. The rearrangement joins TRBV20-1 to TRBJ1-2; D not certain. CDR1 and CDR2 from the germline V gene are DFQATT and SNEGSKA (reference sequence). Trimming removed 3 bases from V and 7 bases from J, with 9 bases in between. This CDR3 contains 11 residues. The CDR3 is CSASSGPGYTF. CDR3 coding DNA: TGCAGTGCTAGTAGCGGCCCTGGCTACACCTTC.

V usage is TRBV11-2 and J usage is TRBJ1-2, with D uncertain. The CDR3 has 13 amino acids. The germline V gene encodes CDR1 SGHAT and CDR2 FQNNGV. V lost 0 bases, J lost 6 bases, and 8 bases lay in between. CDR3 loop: CASSLEGRNGYTF. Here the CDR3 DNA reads TGTGCCAGCAGCTTAGAGGGGAGGAATGGCTACACCTTC.

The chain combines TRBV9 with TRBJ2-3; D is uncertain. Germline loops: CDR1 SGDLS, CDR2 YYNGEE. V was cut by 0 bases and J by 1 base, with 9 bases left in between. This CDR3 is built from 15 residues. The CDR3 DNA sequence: TGTGCCAGCAGCGTAGGCCCGAGGCGCACAGATACGCAGTATTTT. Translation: CASSVGPRRTDTQYF. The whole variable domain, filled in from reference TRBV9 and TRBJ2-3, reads DSGVTQTPKHLITATGQRVTLRCSPRSGDLSVYWYQQSLDQGLQFLIQYYNGEERAKGNILERFSAQQFPDLHSELNLSSLELGDSALYFCASSVGPRRTDTQYFGPGTRLTVL.

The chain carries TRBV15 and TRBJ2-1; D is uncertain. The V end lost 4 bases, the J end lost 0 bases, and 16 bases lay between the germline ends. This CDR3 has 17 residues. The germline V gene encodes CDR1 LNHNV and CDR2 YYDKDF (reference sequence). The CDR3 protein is CATSTKFAEISYNEQFF. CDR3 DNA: TGTGCCACCAGCACCAAATTCGCAGAGATCTCCTACAATGAGCAGTTCTTC.

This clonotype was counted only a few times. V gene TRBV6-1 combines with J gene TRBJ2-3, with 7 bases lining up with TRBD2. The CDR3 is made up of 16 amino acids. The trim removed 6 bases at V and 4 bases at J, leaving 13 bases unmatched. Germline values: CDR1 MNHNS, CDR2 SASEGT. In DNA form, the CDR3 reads TGTGCCAGCAGCCCAGTGGGGGGGTCTACCGCAGATACGCAGTATTTT. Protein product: CASSPVGGSTADTQYF.

The CDR3 bases are TGCAGTGCTAGACCTGGCAGTCTGAACACTGAAGCTTTCTTT. It yields the protein CSARPGSLNTEAFF. The chain is built from TRBV20-1 and TRBJ1-1; D uncertain. V lost 2 bases and J 0 bases, leaving 10 bases between the germline ends. The germline V gene has CDR1 DFQATT and CDR2 SNEGSKA (reference sequence). The CDR3 length is 14 residues.

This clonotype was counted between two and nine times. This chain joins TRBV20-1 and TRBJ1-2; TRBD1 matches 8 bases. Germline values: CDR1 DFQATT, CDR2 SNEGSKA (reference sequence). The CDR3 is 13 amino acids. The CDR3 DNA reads TGCAGGAGTAGACAGGGGCGTTCTTATGGCTACACCTTC. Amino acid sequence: CRSRQGRSYGYTF.

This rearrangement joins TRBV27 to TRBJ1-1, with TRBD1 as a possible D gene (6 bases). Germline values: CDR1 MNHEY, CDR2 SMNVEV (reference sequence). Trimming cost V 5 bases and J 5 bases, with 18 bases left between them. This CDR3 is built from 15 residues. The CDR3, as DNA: TGTGCCAGCAGTCCTAGTCAGGGGCTCGTTACTGAAGCTTTCTTT. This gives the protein CASSPSQGLVTEAFF.

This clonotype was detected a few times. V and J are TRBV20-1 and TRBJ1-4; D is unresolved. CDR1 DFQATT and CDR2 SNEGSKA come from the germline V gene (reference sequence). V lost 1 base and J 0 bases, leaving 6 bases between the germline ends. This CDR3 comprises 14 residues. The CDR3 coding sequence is TGCAGTGCTAGAGTTCTTGCAACTAATGAAAAACTGTTTTTT. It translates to CSARVLATNEKLFF.

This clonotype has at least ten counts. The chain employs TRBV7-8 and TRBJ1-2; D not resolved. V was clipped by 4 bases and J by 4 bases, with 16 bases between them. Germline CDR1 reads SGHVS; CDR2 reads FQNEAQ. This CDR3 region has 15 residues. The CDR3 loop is CASSSRPRGSYGYTF. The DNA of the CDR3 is TGTGCCAGCAGCTCCCGACCCCGTGGGAGCTATGGCTACACCTTC. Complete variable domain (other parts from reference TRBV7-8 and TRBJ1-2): GAGVSQSPRYKVAKRGQDVALRCDPISGHVSLFWYQQALGQGPEFLTYFQNEAQLDKSGLPSDRFFAERPEGSVSTLKIQRTQQEDSAVYLCASSSRPRGSYGYTFGSGTRLTVV.

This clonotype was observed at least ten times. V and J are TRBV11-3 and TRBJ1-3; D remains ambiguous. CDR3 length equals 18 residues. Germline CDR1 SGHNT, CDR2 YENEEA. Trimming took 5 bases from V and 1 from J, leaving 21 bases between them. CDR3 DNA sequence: TGTGCCAGCAGCCCCGAGCCCTCGCCTATCGCATCTGGAAACACCATATATTTT. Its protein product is CASSPEPSPIASGNTIYF.